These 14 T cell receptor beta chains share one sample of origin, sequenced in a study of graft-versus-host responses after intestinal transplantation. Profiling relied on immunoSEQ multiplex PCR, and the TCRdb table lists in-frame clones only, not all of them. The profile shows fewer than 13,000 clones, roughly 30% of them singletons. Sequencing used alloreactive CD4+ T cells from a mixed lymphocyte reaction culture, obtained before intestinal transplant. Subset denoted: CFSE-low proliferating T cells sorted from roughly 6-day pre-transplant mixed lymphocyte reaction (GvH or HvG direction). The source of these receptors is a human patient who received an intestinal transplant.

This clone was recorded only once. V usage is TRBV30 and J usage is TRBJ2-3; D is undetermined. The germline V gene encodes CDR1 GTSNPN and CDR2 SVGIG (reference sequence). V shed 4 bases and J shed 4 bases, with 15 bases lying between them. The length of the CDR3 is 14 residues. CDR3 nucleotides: TGTGCCTGGACCCCCATTGGAGCTGCAGATACGCAGTATTTT. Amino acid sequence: CAWTPIGAADTQYF.

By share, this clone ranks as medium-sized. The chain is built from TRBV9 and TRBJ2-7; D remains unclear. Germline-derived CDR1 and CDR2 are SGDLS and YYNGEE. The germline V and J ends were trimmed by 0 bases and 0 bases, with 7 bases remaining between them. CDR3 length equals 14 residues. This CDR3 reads CASSVGHRSYEQYF. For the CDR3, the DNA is TGTGCCAGCAGCGTAGGCCACCGCTCCTACGAGCAGTACTTC.

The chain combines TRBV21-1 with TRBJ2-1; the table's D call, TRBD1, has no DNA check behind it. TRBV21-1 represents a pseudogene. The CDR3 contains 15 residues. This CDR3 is CASSNPTRGWNEQFF. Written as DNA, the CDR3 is TGTGCCAGCAGCAACCCCACCAGGGGCTGGAATGAGCAGTTCTTC.

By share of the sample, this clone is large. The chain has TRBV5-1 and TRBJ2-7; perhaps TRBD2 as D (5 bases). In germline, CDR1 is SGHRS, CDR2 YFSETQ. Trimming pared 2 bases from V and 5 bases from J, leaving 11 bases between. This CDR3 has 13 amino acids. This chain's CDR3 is CASSLFGIHEQYF. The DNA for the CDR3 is TGCGCCAGCAGCTTATTCGGGATCCACGAGCAGTACTTC.

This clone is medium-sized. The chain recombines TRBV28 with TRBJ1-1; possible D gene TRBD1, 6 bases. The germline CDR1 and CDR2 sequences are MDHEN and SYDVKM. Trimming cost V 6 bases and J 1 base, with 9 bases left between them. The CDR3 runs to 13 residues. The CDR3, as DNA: TGTGCCAGCAGCCCACAGGGGAACACTGAAGCTTTCTTT. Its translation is CASSPQGNTEAFF.

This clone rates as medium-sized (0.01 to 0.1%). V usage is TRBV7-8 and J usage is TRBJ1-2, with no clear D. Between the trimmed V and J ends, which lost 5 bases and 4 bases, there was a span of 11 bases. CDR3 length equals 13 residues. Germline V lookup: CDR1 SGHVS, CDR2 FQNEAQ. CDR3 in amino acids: CASSPAGLYGYTF. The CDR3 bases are TGTGCCAGCAGCCCCGCCGGTCTCTATGGCTACACCTTC.

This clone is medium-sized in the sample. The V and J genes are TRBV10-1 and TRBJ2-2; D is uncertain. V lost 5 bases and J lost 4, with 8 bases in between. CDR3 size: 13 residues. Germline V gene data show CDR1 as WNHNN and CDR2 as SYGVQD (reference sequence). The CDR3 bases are TGCGCCAGCAGTACCCTTACCACCGGGGAGCTGTTTTTT. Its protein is CASSTLTTGELFF.

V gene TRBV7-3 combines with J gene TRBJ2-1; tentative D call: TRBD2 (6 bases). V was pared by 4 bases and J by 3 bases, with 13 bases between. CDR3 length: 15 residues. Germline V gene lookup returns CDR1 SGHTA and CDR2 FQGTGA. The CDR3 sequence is CASSSGTPLYNEQFF. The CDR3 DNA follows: TGTGCCAGCAGCTCCGGGACTCCTCTCTACAATGAGCAGTTCTTC.

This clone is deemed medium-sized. CDR3: CASSSTWEGVTYEQYF. The CDR3 coding sequence is TGTGCCAGCAGCTCCACTTGGGAGGGGGTTACCTACGAGCAGTACTTC. The chain joins TRBV7-9 to TRBJ2-7; D possibly corresponds to TRBD2 (7 bases). Germline assignment: CDR1 SEHNR and CDR2 FQNEAQ (reference sequence). The CDR3 covers 16 residues. V lost 4 bases to trimming and J lost 2 bases, with 18 bases between them.

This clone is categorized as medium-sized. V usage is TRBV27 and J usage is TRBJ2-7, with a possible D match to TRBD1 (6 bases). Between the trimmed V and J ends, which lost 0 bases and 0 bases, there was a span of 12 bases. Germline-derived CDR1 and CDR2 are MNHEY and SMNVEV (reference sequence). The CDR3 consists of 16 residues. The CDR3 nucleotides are TGTGCCAGCAGTTTATCAGGTCAGGGGCGCTCCTACGAGCAGTACTTC. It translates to CASSLSGQGRSYEQYF.

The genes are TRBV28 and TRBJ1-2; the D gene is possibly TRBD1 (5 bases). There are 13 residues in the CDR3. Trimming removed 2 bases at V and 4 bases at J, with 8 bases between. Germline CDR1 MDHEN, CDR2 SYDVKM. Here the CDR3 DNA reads TGTGCCAGCAGTTTAGGGGCCCGCTATGGCTACACCTTC. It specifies CASSLGARYGYTF.

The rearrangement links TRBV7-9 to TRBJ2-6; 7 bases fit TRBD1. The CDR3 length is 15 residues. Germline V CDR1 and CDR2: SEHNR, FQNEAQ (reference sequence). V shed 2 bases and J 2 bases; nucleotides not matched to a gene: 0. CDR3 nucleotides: TGTGCCAGCAGCTTACAGGGGGCTGGGGCCAACGTCCTGACTTTC. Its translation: CASSLQGAGANVLTF.

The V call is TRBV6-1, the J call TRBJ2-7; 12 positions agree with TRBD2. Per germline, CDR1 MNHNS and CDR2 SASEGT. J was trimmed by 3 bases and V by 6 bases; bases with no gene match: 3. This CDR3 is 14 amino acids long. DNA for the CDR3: TGTGCCAGCAGCGGACTAGCGGGAATCTACGAGCAGTACTTC. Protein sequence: CASSGLAGIYEQYF.

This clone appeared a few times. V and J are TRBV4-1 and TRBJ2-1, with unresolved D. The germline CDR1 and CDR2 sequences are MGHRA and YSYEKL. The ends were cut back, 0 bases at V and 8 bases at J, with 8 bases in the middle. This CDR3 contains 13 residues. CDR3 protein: CASSQETGDEQFF. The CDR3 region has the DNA TGCGCCAGCAGCCAAGAAACCGGAGATGAGCAGTTCTTC.